One sample yielded the 14 T cell receptor beta chains listed below, sequenced in a study of T cells after yellow fever vaccination. TCRdb ran MiXCR on the 5' RACE reads and lists one entry per CDR3 protein. The sample gives under 550,000 distinct CDR3 sequences, 21% of which show up once; about 15% is in the top ten. The sequencing used PBMCs, collected about 20 days after the first yellow fever vaccination. The source is a man younger than 35 who received the YFV17D yellow fever vaccine.

This chain joins TRBV12-3 or TRBV12-4 and TRBJ2-7, with unresolved D. This CDR3 is 15 amino acids long. Trimming cost V 5 bases and J 3 bases, with 17 bases left between them. The CDR3: CASSPPNRALYEQYF. In nucleotides, the CDR3 is TGTGCCAGCAGTCCCCCAAACCGGGCCCTCTACGAGCAGTACTTC.

This clonotype has just a few counts. The chain couples TRBV11-2 to TRBJ2-1; weak D call: TRBD1 (6 bases). Per the germline V gene, CDR1 is SGHAT and CDR2 is FQNNGV. CDR3 length: 16 residues. V gave up 3 bases and J gave up 7 bases, with 19 bases separating them. CDR3 DNA sequence: TGTGCCAGCAGCTTTGTGTGGGGCGCAGGGGCGAATGAGCAGTTCTTC. It is translated as CASSFVWGAGANEQFF. Complete variable domain (other parts from reference TRBV11-2 and TRBJ2-1): EAGVAQSPRYKIIEKRQSVAFWCNPISGHATLYWYQQILGQGPKLLIQFQNNGVVDDSQLPKDRFSAERLKGVDSTLKIQPAKLEDSAVYLCASSFVWGAGANEQFFGPGTRLTVL.

In its sample, this clonotype was seen a few times. The chain joins TRBV6-1 to TRBJ2-7; 7 nucleotides line up with TRBD1. Germline V gene sequence: CDR1 MNHNS, CDR2 SASEGT. CDR3 length: 16 amino acids. V trimming: 5 bases; J trimming: 2 bases; junction bases outside the gene matches: 12. CDR3 in DNA: TGTGCCAGCAGTAAAGGGACAGAAGAAAACCCCTACGAGCAGTACTTC. As protein: CASSKGTEENPYEQYF.

Note on this clonotype: This sequence may be a read error, since a much larger clone differs from it by one base. The gene calls are TRBV5-1 and TRBJ1-1; D remains unclear. The CDR3 is 14 residues long. The V end was cut by 4 bases, the J end by 2 bases, with 12 bases between. In germline, CDR1 is SGHRS, CDR2 YFSETQ. The CDR3: CASSPCFGNTEAFF. The CDR3 DNA reads TGCGCCAGCAGCCCTTGTTTTGGTAACACTGAAGCTTTCTTT.

V gene TRBV5-6 combines with J gene TRBJ2-7; D may be TRBD1 (6 bases). V was cut by 6 bases and J by 6 bases, with 22 bases left in between. CDR1 is SGHDT and CDR2 is YYEEEE in the germline V gene. The CDR3 has 15 residues. CDR3 protein: CASTHWTARRGEQYV. CDR3 bases: TGTGCCAGCACCCATTGGACAGCCCGAAGAGGCGAGCAGTACGTC.

This clonotype turned up a few times. The genes are TRBV7-2 and TRBJ2-2; the D gene is possibly TRBD2 (7 bases). Trimming removed 5 bases at V and 2 bases at J, with 15 bases between. Germline V lookup: CDR1 SGHTA, CDR2 FQGNSA. The CDR3 extends over 16 amino acids. For the CDR3, the DNA is TGTGCCAGCAGCGTGGCGGGGGCTCAAAACACCGGGGAGCTGTTTTTT. Encoded protein: CASSVAGAQNTGELFF.

This clonotype was counted many times. This chain connects TRBV5-1 to TRBJ1-4, with D possibly being TRBD1 (6 bases). The V and J ends lost 5 bases and 7 bases respectively, with 15 bases between them. Germline values: CDR1 SGHRS, CDR2 YFSETQ. The CDR3 spans 14 residues. The CDR3 loop is CASRDVKGGEKLFF. CDR3 nucleotide sequence: TGCGCCAGCAGGGACGTGAAGGGGGGTGAAAAACTGTTTTTT.

The sample holds a few counts of this clonotype. V is TRBV12-3 or TRBV12-4 and J is TRBJ2-7; the match to TRBD2 covers 10 bases. The junction had 4 bases not matched to a gene; V was cut back by 2 bases and J by 3 bases. CDR3 length: 15 amino acids. In DNA, the CDR3 is TGTGCCAGCAGTTTATCTAGCGGGGGCGTCTACGAGCAGTACTTC. It encodes CASSLSSGGVYEQYF.

The chain carries TRBV6-5 and TRBJ1-1; D unclear. The CDR3 consists of 14 residues. With 2 bases removed from V and 4 bases from J, the gap between germline ends came to 11 bases. The V gene's germline CDR1 is MNHEY and CDR2 SVGAGI. CDR3 loop: CASSYRGDGTEAFF. CDR3 DNA sequence: TGTGCCAGCAGTTACCGGGGAGATGGCACTGAAGCTTTCTTT.

The CDR3 DNA sequence: TGTGCTAGTGGTTCAAGGGGCGGGCGGGACGAGCAGTACTTC. Translated, it gives CASGSRGGRDEQYF. The V and J genes are TRBV12-5 and TRBJ2-7, with D possibly being TRBD1 or TRBD2 (5 bases each). This CDR3 is 14 amino acids long. The V gene lost 4 bases and the J gene lost 5 bases, with 15 bases spanning the gap. Per germline, CDR1 LGHNT and CDR2 FRNRAP.

The rearrangement links TRBV5-5 to TRBJ2-1, with 9 nucleotides matching TRBD1. Germline V gene sequence: CDR1 SGHKS, CDR2 YYEKEE (reference sequence). J lost 4 bases, V lost 5 bases, and 7 bases had no gene match. CDR3 length: 15 residues. The CDR3: CASRRPGQGYNEQFF. The CDR3 DNA is TGTGCCAGCAGACGGCCGGGACAGGGATACAATGAGCAGTTCTTC.

This clonotype appeared many times. This chain uses TRBV10-2 with TRBJ2-1; TRBD2 might be the D (5 bases). Germline loops: CDR1 WSHSY, CDR2 SAAADI. Trimming removed 6 bases at V and 4 bases at J, with 10 bases between. The CDR3 extends over 13 amino acids. As DNA, the CDR3 is TGCGCCAGCAGGACCGGGATGTACAATGAGCAGTTCTTC. Its protein is CASRTGMYNEQFF.

This chain connects TRBV10-3 to TRBJ2-2; D perhaps matches TRBD1 (5 bases). The CDR3 length is 15 residues. V lost 1 base and J lost 1, with 7 bases in between. Germline CDR1 is ENHRY and CDR2 is SYGVKD. The CDR3 DNA is TGTGCCATCAGTGAGTTTACAGGGAACACCGGGGAGCTGTTTTTT. Translated: CAISEFTGNTGELFF.

This clonotype was counted many times. The V and J genes are TRBV20-1 and TRBJ1-5; no clear D. The CDR3 length is 14 residues. CDR1 is DFQATT and CDR2 is SNEGSKA in the germline V gene (reference sequence). V was shortened by 4 bases and J by 4 bases, with 14 bases between the two germline ends. The CDR3 DNA sequence: TGCAGTGCTAACCCGGGCCACCCAAATCAGCCCCAGCATTTT. Protein product: CSANPGHPNQPQHF.